This TCR beta chain was recovered during a study of identical twins. This clonotype was detected a few times. Its specificity is not known. V shed 0 bases, J shed 6 bases, and the junction held 11 bases outside the gene matches. CDR3 size: 17 residues. Germline V lookup: CDR1 DFQATT, CDR2 SNEGSKA (reference sequence). Study outcomes and limitations: Invariant MAIT and iNKT cells are populations that could partly confound zero-insertion analyses. Recombination models fit unrelated individuals' TCR alpha sharing but underestimated twins'.

TCRdb reprocessed the 5' RACE reads via MiXCR and lists one record per CDR3 protein. The sample includes around 250,000 distinct CDR3 sequences, about 8.5% of them seen just once. These data also featured in a second study, about yellow fever vaccine responses in identical twins. That work adds: Twins' vaccine T cell responses reportedly seemed partly convergent and partly personalized.

Sequencing was done on a sample of CD8+ T cells sorted from blood. This sequence originates from a woman between 18 and 29 years old in good health. This chain links TRBV20-1 with TRBJ2-2; the match to TRBD1 covers 9 bases. The CDR3 reads CSARDKSGTGYSGELFF. The CDR3 DNA sequence: TGCAGTGCTAGAGATAAATCCGGGACAGGGTATTCCGGGGAGCTGTTTTTT.